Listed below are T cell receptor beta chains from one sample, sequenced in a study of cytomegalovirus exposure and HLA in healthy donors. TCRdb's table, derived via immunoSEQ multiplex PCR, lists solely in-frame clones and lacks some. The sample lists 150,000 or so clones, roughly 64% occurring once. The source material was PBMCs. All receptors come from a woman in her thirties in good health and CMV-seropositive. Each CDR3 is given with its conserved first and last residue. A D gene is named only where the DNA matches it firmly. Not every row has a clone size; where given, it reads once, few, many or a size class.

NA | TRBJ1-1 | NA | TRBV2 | TGTGCCAGCAGTTTCGGAGGGAACACTGAAGCTTTCTTT | CASSFGGNTEAFF
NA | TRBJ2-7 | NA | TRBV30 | TGTGCCTGGAGTGAGACGGGACACTTACAGTACTTC | CAWSETGHLQYF
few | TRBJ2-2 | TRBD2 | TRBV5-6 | TGTGCCAGCAGCCCTAGCGGGGGCTTCCCCGGGGAGCTGTTTTTT | CASSPSGGFPGELFF
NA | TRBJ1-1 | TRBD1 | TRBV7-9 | TGTGCCAGCAGTTCGAGACAGGGAGGTAAAACTGAAGCTTTCTTT | CASSSRQGGKTEAFF
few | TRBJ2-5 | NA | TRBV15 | TGTGCCACCAGCAGAGGACTAGTCCTTCAAGAGACCCAGTACTTC | CATSRGLVLQETQYF
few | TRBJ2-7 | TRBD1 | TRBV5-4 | TGTGCCAGCAGCTTGGGCGTGACAGGGCCCCTCAAGGTATACGAGCAGTACTTC | CASSLGVTGPLKVYEQYF
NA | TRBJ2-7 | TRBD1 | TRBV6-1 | TGTGCCAGCAGGGGACAGGGGCGGTCCGAGCAGTACTTC | CASRGQGRSEQYF
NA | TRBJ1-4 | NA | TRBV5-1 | TGCGCCAGCAGCTCCCGGGAGCCTAATGAAAAACTGTTTTTT | CASSSREPNEKLFF
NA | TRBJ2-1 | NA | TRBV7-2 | TGTGCCAGCAGCTTAAGTCTTGGGTCCGGGAGATTTTTCTTC | CASSLSLGSGRFFF
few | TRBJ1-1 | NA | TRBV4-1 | TGCGCCAGCAGCCAAGATCGGTTAGGGAGTAACACTGAAGCTTTCTTT | CASSQDRLGSNTEAFF
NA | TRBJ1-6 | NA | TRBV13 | TGTGCCAGCAGCTTAGGGTATCAGACACCCCTCCACTTT | CASSLGYQTPLHF
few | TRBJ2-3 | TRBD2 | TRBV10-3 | TGTGCCATTGGGCGAGCGGGGCCACAGTATTTT | CAIGRAGPQYF
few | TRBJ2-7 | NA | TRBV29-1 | TGCAGCGTAACCCACCGGGACTACGAGCAGTACTTC | CSVTHRDYEQYF
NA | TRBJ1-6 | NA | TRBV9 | TGTGCCAGCACACCGAATACGGGTATTAATTCACCCCTCCACTTT | CASTPNTGINSPLHF
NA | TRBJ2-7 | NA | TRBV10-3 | TGTGCCATCAGTGACTCCTCCTACGAGCAGTACTTC | CAISDSSYEQYF
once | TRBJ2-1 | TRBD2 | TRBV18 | TGTGCCAGCTCACCAATGGCGGCGGGAGGGTACAATGAGCAGTTCTTC | CASSPMAAGGYNEQFF
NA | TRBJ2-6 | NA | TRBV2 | TGTGCCAGCAGTGTCCAGGGTACCGGGGCCAACGTCCTGACTTTC | CASSVQGTGANVLTF